Listed here are 4 T cell receptor beta chains from one sample, sequenced in a study of tumor-infiltrating lymphocytes in primary liver carcinoma (dated by TCRdb to 2016 to 2017). Total RNA and DNA were co-extracted without cell sorting from around 20-30 mg of bulk tissue using the AllPrep DNA/RNA mini kit. Sequencing was performed on an Illumina HiSeq 2500. Starting from 500 to 600 ng total RNA, TCRbeta-specific cDNA was produced by reverse transcription with a constant-region primer and ProtoScript II reverse transcriptase. The TCRbeta libraries were prepared through three rounds of nested multiplex PCR following a slightly modified ARM-PCR procedure. The first two PCR rounds used multiplex TRBV1-TRBV30 forward primers with a Cbeta reverse primer, each for about 10 cycles. TCRdb reanalyzed the raw reads on its own, using fastp at Q25 for trimming and MiXCR for clone calling, and kept in-frame beta chains. Here each entry gathers all rows of one CDR3 protein and keeps the most common genes and DNA. This sample holds fewer than 90,000 distinct CDR3 sequences; approximately 70% were observed only once. Just under 20% of the sample rests with the top ten.

The sequencing sample was made of liver tumor tissue from sampling region 1. What the cell subset or site label conveys for this sample: tumor region T1, superior pole. These TCRs come from a man between 40 and 49 years old with primary liver carcinoma and hepatitis B virus infection.

As concerns this clonotype: This may be a read error, as it is one base from a much larger clone. The chain links TRBV14 to TRBJ2-1, with 7 positions matching TRBD1. Germline lookup yields CDR1 SGHDN and CDR2 FVKESK. Trimming at V came to 3 bases and at J to 4 bases, leaving 6 bases not matched to a gene. The CDR3 loop spans 15 amino acids. The CDR3 spells CASSHPGGSYNEQFF. CDR3 DNA: TGTGCCAGCAGCCACCCAGGGGGAAGTTACAATGAGCAGTTCTTC. Variable domain in full (rest from reference TRBV14 and TRBJ2-1): EAGVTQFPSHSVIEKGQTVTLRCDPISGHDNLYWYRRVMGKEIKFLLHFVKESKQDESGMPNNRFLAERTGGTYSTLKVQPAELEDSGVYFCASSHPGGSYNEQFFGPGTRLTVL.

This chain links TRBV11-2 with TRBJ1-6; D not certain. The CDR3 is 15 amino acids. Germline V CDR1 and CDR2: SGHAT, FQNNGV. Trimming stripped 6 bases from V and 0 bases from J, with 9 bases between. The CDR3 bases are TGTGCCAGCAGTATAGAGAGCTCCTATAATTCACCCCTCCACTTT. Translating gives CASSIESSYNSPLHF.

This clonotype has ten or more counts. The rearrangement uses TRBV28 and TRBJ2-1, with unresolved D. Trimming removed 5 bases at V and 3 bases at J, with 8 bases between. The CDR3 covers 13 residues. Germline CDR1 is MDHEN and CDR2 is SYDVKM. This CDR3 is CASSAINYNEQFF. The CDR3 DNA sequence: TGTGCCAGCAGTGCGATCAACTACAATGAGCAGTTCTTC.

To note about this clonotype: The junction and the germline gene differ at one end; a read error may be behind it. The chain is built from TRBV29-1 and TRBJ2-5, with TRBD1 matching over 10 bases. From germline, CDR1 is SQVTM and CDR2 ANQGSEA. CDR3 length equals 14 residues. CDR3 DNA: TGCAGTGTTGAATGGGGACAGGGGCGAGAGACCCAGTACTTC. It codes for CSVEWGQGRETQYF. Filled out from reference TRBV29-1 and TRBJ2-5, the complete variable domain reads SAVISQKPSRDICQRGTSLTIQCQVDSQVTMMFWYRQQPGQSLTLIATANQGSEATYESGFVIDKFPISRPNLTFSTLTVSNMSPEDSSIYLCSVEWGQGRETQYFGPGTRLLVL.